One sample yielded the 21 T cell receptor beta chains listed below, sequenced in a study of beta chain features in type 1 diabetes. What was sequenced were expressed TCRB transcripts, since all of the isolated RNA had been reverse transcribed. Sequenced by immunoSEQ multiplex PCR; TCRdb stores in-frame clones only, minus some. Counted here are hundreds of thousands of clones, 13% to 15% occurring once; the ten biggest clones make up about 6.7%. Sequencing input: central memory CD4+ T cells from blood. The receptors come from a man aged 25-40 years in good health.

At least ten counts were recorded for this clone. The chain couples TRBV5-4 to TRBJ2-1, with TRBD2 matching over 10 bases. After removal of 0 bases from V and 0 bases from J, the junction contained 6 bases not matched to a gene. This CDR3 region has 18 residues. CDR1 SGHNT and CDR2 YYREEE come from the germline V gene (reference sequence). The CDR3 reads CASSLGGLAYSSYNEQFF. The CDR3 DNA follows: TGTGCCAGCAGCTTGGGGGGACTAGCGTATAGCTCCTACAATGAGCAGTTCTTC.

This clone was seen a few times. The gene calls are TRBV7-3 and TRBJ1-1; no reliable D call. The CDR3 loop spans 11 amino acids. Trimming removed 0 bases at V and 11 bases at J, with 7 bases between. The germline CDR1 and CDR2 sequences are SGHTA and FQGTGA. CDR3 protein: CASSLTPPAFF. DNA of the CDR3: TGTGCCAGCAGCTTAACGCCTCCGGCTTTCTTT.

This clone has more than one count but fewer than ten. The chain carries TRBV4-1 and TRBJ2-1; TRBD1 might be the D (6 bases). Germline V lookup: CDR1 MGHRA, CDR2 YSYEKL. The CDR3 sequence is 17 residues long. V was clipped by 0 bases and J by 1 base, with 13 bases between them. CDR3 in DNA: TGCGCCAGCAGCCAAGATCCTGTGGGACATTCCTACAATGAGCAGTTCTTC. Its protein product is CASSQDPVGHSYNEQFF.

CDR3 sequence: CASSLGRREETQYF. CDR3 nucleotide sequence: TGTGCCAGCAGCTTAGGGAGAAGAGAAGAGACCCAGTACTTC. The chain joins TRBV7-8 to TRBJ2-5; D call uncertain. Per the germline V gene, CDR1 is SGHVS and CDR2 is FQNEAQ. The length of the CDR3 is 14 residues. Trimming removed 1 base from V and 3 bases from J, with 9 bases in between.

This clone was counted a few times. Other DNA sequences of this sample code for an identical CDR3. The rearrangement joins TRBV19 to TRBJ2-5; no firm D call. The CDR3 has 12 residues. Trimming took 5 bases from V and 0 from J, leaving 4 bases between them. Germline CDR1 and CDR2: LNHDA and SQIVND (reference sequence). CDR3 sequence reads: CASSAYQETQYF. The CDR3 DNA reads TGTGCCAGTAGTGCGTACCAAGAGACCCAGTACTTC.

CDR3 residues: CASSPPGKETQYF. The CDR3, as DNA: TGTGCCAGCAGCCCCCCCGGGAAAGAGACCCAGTACTTC. This rearrangement joins TRBV6-5 to TRBJ2-5; TRBD2 is a possible D gene (5 bases). CDR3 length equals 13 residues. Germline V lookup: CDR1 MNHEY, CDR2 SVGAGI. V was clipped by 6 bases and J by 3 bases, with 11 bases between them.

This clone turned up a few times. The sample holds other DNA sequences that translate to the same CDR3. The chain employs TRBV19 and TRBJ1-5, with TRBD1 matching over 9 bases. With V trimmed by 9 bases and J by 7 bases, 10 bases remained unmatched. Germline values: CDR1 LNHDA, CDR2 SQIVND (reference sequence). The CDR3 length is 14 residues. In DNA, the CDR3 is TGTGCCAGCCGTTACCGGGACAGGGACCAGCCCCAGCATTTT. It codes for CASRYRDRDQPQHF.

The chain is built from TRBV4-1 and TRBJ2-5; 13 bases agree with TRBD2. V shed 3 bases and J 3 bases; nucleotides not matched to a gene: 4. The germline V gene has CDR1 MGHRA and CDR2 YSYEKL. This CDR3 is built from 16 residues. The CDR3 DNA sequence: TGCGCCAGCAGCCACGAGGGACTAGCGGGAAAAGAGACCCAGTACTTC. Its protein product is CASSHEGLAGKETQYF.

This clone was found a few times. The CDR3 reads CASSRGQSSYNEQFF. CDR3 coding DNA: TGCGCCAGCAGCAGGGGACAGAGCTCCTACAATGAGCAGTTCTTC. J is TRBJ2-1 and V is TRBV4-3, with 7 bases fitting TRBD1. V lost 5 bases, J lost 0 bases, and 4 bases stayed unmatched. This CDR3 has 15 residues. CDR1 is LGHNA and CDR2 is YSLEER in the germline V gene.

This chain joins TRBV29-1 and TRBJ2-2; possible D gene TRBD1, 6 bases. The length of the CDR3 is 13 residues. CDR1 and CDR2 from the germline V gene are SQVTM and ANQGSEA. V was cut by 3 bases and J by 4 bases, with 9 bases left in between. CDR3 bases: TGCAGCGTTGATACAGGGCTCACCGGGGAGCTGTTTTTT. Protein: CSVDTGLTGELFF.

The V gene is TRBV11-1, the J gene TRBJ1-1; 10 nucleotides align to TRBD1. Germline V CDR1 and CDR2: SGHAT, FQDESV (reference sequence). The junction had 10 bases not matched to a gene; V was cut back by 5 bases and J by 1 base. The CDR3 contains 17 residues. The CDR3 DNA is TGTGCCAGCAGCAAGACAGGGGGCAGGCTTGGGAACACTGAAGCTTTCTTT. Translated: CASSKTGGRLGNTEAFF.

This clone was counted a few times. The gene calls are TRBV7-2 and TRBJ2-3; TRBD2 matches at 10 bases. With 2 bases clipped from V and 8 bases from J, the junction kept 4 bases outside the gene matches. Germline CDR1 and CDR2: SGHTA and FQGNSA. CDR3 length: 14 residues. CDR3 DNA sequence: TGTGCCAGCAGCTTAAGCTCTAGCGGGGGTACGCAGTATTTT. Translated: CASSLSSSGGTQYF. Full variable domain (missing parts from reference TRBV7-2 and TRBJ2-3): GAGVSQSPSNKVTEKGKDVELRCDPISGHTALYWYRQSLGQGLEFLIYFQGNSAPDKSGLPSDRFSAERTGGSVSTLTIQRTQQEDSAVYLCASSLSSSGGTQYFGPGTRLTVL.

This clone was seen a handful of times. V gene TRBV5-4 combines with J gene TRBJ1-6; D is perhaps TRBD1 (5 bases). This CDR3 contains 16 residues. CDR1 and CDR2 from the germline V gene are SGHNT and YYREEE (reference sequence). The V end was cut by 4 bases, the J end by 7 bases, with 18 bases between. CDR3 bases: TGTGCCAGCAGCCCAACTTGGGGGGTAGGGAATTCACCCCTCCACTTT. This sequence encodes CASSPTWGVGNSPLHF.

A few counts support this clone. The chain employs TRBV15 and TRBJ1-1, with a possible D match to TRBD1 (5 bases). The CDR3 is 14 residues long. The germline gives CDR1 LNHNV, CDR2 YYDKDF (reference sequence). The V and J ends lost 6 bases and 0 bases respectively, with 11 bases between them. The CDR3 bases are TGTGCCACCAGTCCGACAGTAATGAACACTGAAGCTTTCTTT. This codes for CATSPTVMNTEAFF.

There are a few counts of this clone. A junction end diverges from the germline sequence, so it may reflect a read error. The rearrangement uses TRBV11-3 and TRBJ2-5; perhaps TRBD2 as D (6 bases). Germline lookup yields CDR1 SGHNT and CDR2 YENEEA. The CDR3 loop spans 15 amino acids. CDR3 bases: TGTGCCAGCAGTCAATGGGGCGGGGACCAGGAGACCCAGTACTTC. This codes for CASSQWGGDQETQYF. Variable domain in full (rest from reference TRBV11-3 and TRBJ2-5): EAGVVQSPRYKIIEKKQPVAFWCNPISGHNTLYWYLQNLGQGPELLIRYENEEAVDDSQLPKDRFSAERLKGVDSTLKIQPAELGDSAVYLCASSQWGGDQETQYFGPGTRLLVL.

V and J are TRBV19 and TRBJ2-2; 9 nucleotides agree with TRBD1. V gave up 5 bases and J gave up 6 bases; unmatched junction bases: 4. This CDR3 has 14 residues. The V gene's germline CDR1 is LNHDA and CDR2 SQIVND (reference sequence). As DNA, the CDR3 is TGTGCCAGTAGTGGGACAGGGATCGCCGGGGAGCTGTTTTTT. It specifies CASSGTGIAGELFF.

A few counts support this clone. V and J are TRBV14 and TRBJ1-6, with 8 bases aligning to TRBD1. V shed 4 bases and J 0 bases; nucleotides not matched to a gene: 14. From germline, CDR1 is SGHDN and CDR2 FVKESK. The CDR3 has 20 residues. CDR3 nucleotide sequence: TGTGCCAGCAGCCTCACGACAGGGGACCTCCTAAGCTCCTATAATTCACCCCTCCACTTT. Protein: CASSLTTGDLLSSYNSPLHF.

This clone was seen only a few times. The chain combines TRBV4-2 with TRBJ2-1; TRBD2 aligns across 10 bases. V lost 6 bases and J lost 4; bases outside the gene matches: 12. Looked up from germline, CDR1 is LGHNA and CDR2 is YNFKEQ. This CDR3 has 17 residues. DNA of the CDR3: TGTGCCAGCAGGCCCACCCGGACTAGCGGCCCTTACAATGAGCAGTTCTTC. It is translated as CASRPTRTSGPYNEQFF.

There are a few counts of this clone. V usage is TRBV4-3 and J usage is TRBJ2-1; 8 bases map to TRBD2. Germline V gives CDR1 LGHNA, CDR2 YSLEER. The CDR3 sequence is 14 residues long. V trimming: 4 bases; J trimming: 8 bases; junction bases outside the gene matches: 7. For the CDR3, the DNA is TGCGCCAGCAGCCCCCGGCCTAGCGGGTATGAGCAGTTCTTC. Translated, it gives CASSPRPSGYEQFF.

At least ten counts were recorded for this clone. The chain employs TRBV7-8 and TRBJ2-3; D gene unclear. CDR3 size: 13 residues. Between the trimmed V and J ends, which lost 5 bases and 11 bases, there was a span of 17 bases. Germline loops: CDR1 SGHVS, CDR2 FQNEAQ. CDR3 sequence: CASSRNGFQMQYF. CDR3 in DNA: TGTGCCAGCAGCCGGAACGGTTTCCAAATGCAGTATTTT.

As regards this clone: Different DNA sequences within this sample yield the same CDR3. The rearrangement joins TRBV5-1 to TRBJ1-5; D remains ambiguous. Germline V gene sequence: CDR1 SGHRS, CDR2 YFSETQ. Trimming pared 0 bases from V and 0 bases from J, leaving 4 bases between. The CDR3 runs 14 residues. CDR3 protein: CASSLDSSNQPQHF. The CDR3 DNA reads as TGCGCCAGCAGCTTGGACAGTAGCAATCAGCCCCAGCATTTT.